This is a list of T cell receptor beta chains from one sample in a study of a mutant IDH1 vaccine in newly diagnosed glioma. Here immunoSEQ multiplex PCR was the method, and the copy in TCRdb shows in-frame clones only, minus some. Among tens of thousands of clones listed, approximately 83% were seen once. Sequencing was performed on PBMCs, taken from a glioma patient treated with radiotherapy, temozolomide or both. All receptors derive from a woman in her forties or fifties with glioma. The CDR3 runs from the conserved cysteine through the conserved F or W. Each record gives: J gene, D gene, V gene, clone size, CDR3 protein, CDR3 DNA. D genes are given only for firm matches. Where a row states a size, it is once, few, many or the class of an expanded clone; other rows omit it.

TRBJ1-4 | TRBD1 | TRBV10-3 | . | CAISATGEKLFF | TGTGCCATCAGTGCGACAGGGGAAAAACTGTTTTTT
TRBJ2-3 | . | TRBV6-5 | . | CASRTRDTQYF | TGTGCCAGCAGGACCAGGGATACGCAGTATTTT
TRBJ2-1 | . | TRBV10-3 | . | CAISNGAEQFF | TGTGCCATCAGTAACGGGGCTGAGCAGTTCTTC
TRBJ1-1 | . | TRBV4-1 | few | CASSQDKIGGEAFF | TGCGCCAGCAGCCAAGACAAAATCGGGGGGGAAGCTTTCTTT
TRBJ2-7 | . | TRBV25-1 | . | CASSPQLGQGASYEQYF | TGTGCCAGCAGTCCCCAGTTGGGTCAGGGAGCCTCCTACGAGCAGTACTTC
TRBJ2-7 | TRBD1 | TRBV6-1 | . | CATKGQGYSEQYF | TGTGCCACCAAGGGACAGGGTTATTCCGAGCAGTACTTC
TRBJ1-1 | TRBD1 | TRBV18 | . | CASSPVRTGGVGNTEAFF | TGTGCCAGCTCACCCGTTCGGACAGGGGGCGTCGGGAACACTGAAGCTTTCTTT
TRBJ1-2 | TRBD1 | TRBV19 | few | CASRGQGNYGYTF | TGTGCCAGTAGGGGACAGGGAAACTATGGCTACACCTTC
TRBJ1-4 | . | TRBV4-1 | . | CASSPLGEATNEKLFF | TGCGCCAGCAGCCCGTTGGGGGAAGCAACTAATGAAAAACTGTTTTTT
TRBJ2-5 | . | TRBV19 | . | CASSGTVYTQYF | TGTGCCAGTTCCGGGACGGTGTACACCCAGTACTTC
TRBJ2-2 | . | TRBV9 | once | CASSVGGIAGELFF | TGTGCCAGCAGCGTAGGGGGGATCGCCGGGGAGCTGTTTTTT
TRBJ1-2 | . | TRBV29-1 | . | CSVTGSLEYGYTF | TGCAGCGTTACAGGGTCATTGGAATATGGCTACACCTTC
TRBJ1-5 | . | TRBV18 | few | CASSRYRDNQPQHF | TGTGCCAGCTCACGCTACAGGGATAATCAGCCCCAGCATTTT
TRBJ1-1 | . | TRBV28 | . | CASNTAGDSLNTEAFF | TGTGCCAGCAACACGGCGGGGGATAGTCTGAACACTGAAGCTTTCTTT
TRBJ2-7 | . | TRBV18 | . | CASSPLQGEQYF | TGTGCCAGCTCACCACTCCAGGGGGAGCAGTACTTC
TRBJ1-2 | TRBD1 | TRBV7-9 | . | CASSGQGSGYTF | TGTGCCAGCAGCGGACAGGGATCTGGCTACACCTTC
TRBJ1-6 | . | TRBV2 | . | CAIPSDRSSYNSPLHF | TGTGCCATCCCTTCCGACAGGAGCTCCTATAATTCACCCCTCCACTTT
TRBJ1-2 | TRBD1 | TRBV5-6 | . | CASSWDSVANYGYTF | TGTGCCAGCAGCTGGGACAGCGTTGCTAACTATGGCTACACCTTC
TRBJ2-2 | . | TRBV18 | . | CASSPGTPNTGELFF | TGTGCCAGCTCACCCGGGACTCCGAACACCGGGGAGCTGTTTTTT
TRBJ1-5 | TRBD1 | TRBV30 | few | CAWSVRGTGNQPQHF | TGTGCCTGGAGTGTACGGGGGACAGGGAACCAGCCCCAGCATTTT
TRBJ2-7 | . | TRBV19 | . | CASRPYHAGDYEQYF | TGTGCCAGTAGGCCGTACCATGCAGGGGACTACGAGCAGTACTTC
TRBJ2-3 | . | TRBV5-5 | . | CASSLGPTGRMGTDTQYF | TGTGCCAGCAGCTTGGGTCCTACAGGGCGGATGGGCACAGATACGCAGTATTTT
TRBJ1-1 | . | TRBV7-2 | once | CASTRGAGTEAFF | TGTGCCAGCACCCGGGGGGCAGGGACTGAAGCTTTCTTT
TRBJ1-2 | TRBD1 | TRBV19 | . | CASSRQTGPANYGYTF | TGTGCCAGTAGTAGACAGACAGGGCCCGCCAACTATGGCTACACCTTC
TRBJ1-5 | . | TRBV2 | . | CASRDERNQPQHF | TGTGCCAGCAGGGACGAGCGCAATCAGCCCCAGCATTTT
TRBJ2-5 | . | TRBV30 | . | CAWRVPGGGTQYF | TGTGCCTGGAGGGTTCCGGGCGGTGGGACCCAGTACTTC
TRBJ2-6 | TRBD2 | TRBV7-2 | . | CASSLGLAGGAGANVLTF | TGTGCCAGCAGCTTAGGACTAGCGGGGGGGGCTGGGGCCAACGTCCTGACTTTC
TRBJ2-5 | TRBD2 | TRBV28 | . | CASSPGLAVPKTQYF | TGTGCCAGCAGTCCGGGACTAGCGGTTCCTAAGACCCAGTACTTC
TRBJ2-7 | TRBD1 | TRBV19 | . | CASSVGTGGFEQYF | TGTGCCAGTAGTGTGGGGACAGGGGGCTTCGAGCAGTACTTC
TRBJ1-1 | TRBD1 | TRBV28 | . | CASSSGQGTEAFF | TGTGCCAGCAGTTCCGGACAGGGCACAGAAGCTTTCTTT
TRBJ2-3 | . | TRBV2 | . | CASSVGVTDTQYF | TGTGCCAGCAGCGTGGGGGTCACAGATACGCAGTATTTT
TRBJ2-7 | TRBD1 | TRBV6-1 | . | CASSIGQGEQYF | TGTGCCAGCAGTATTGGACAGGGCGAACAGTACTTC
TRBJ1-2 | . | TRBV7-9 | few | CASSARDEERGYTF | TGTGCCAGCAGCGCCCGGGACGAGGAACGCGGCTACACCTTC
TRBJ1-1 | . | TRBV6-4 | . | CASSDSGDTTEAFF | TGTGCCAGCAGTGACTCCGGGGACACCACTGAAGCTTTCTTT
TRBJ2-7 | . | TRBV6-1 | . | CASRRFAAGDEQYF | TGTGCCAGCAGGAGATTCGCGGCCGGGGACGAGCAGTACTTC
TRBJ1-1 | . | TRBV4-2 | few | CASSQEWGTEAFF | TGTGCCAGCAGCCAAGAGTGGGGCACTGAAGCTTTCTTT
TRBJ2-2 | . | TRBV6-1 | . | CASTEVQGSGELFF | TGTGCCAGCACCGAAGTACAGGGTTCCGGGGAGCTGTTTTTT
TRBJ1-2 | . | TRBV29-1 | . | CSVDPGNYGYTF | TGCAGCGTGGACCCGGGGAACTATGGCTACACCTTC
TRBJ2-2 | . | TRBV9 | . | CASSKGRKNTGELFF | TGTGCCAGCAGCAAAGGACGGAAGAACACCGGGGAGCTGTTTTTT
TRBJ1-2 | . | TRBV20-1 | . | CSAFSEGYTF | TGCAGTGCATTTTCCGAGGGCTACACCTTC
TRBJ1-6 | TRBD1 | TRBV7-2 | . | CASSLTGRDSPLHF | TGTGCCAGCAGCCTGACAGGGAGGGATTCACCCCTCCACTTT
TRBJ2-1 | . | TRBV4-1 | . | CASSQLDLLSYNEQFF | TGCGCCAGCAGCCAATTAGACCTTCTCTCCTACAATGAGCAGTTCTTC
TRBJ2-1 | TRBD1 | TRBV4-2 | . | CASSRPGQGKGNEQFF | TGTGCCAGCAGCCGGCCGGGACAGGGGAAGGGCAATGAGCAGTTCTTC
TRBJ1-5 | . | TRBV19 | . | CASSIEGELLEPQHF | TGTGCCAGTAGTATAGAGGGGGAATTGTTGGAGCCCCAGCATTTT
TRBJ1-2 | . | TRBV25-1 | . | CASSARDGYGYTF | TGTGCCAGCAGTGCCCGGGACGGCTATGGCTACACCTTC
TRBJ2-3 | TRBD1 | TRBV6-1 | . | CASSVDRDTDTQYF | TGTGCCAGCAGTGTAGACAGGGATACAGATACGCAGTATTTT
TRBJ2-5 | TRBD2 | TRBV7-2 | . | CASSRTSGGWETQYF | TGTGCCAGCAGCCGGACTAGCGGGGGGTGGGAGACCCAGTACTTC
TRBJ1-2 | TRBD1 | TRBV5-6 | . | CASSAGTAYYGYTF | TGTGCCAGCAGCGCTGGGACAGCATACTATGGCTACACCTTC
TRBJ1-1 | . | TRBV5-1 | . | CASSLGRDATEAFF | TGCGCCAGCAGCTTGGGCAGGGATGCGACTGAAGCTTTCTTT
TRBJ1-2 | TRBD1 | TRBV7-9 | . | CASSSGTGNYGYTF | TGTGCCAGCAGCTCCGGGACAGGGAACTATGGCTACACCTTC
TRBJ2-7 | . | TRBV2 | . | CASMPERTPYEQYF | TGTGCCAGCATGCCCGAGAGGACCCCCTACGAGCAGTACTTC
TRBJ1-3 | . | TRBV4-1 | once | CASRATGISSGNTIYF | TGCGCCAGCAGAGCAACAGGGATTAGCTCTGGAAACACCATATATTTT
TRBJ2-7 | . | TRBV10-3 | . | CAIGYPSSYEQYF | TGTGCCATCGGGTATCCAAGCTCCTACGAGCAGTACTTC
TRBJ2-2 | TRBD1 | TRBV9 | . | CASSLAGTANTGELFF | TGTGCCAGCAGCCTCGCCGGGACAGCGAACACCGGGGAGCTGTTTTTT
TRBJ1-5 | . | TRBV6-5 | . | CASSRRVDQPQHF | TGTGCCAGCAGTCGCAGGGTGGATCAGCCCCAGCATTTT